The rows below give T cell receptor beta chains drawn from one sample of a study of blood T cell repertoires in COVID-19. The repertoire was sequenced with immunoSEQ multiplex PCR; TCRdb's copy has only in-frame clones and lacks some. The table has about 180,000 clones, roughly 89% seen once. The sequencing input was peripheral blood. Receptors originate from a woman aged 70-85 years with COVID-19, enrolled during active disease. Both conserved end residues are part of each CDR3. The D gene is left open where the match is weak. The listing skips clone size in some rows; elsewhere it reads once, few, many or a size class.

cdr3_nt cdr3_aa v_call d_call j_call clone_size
TGTGCCAGCAGCCGAGCGGACAGGGTCAGGAGCGAGCAGTACTTC CASSRADRVRSEQYF TRBV14 TRBD1 TRBJ2-7 -
TGTGCCAGCAGAGAGCACTCTGGAAACACCATATATTTT CASREHSGNTIYF TRBV3-1/TRBV3-2 - TRBJ1-3 -
TGTGCCAGCAGTTACCGGTCAGGGAACGAGCAGTACTTC CASSYRSGNEQYF TRBV6-5 - TRBJ2-7 -
TGTGCCAGCAGCTTGGGACTAGCAATGACAGATACGCAGTATTTT CASSLGLAMTDTQYF TRBV7-3 TRBD2 TRBJ2-3 -
TGTGCCATCAGCCCGACAGGGAATCAGCCCCAGCATTTT CAISPTGNQPQHF TRBV10-3 TRBD1 TRBJ1-5 -
TGCGCCAGCAGCCTACAGGGATCGGAGACCCAGTACTTC CASSLQGSETQYF TRBV5-1 - TRBJ2-5 -
TGTGCCAGTACCCGATCAGGGGGAGTGGGTAATGAGCAGTTCTTC CASTRSGGVGNEQFF TRBV19 TRBD1 TRBJ2-1 -
TGTGCCAGCAGCCAGGACAGGGGGAACACTGAAGCTTTCTTT CASSQDRGNTEAFF TRBV3-1/TRBV3-2 TRBD1 TRBJ1-1 -
TGTGCCAGCAGTGAAAGGACAGGAACAGATACGCAGTATTTT CASSERTGTDTQYF TRBV25-1 TRBD1 TRBJ2-3 -
TGTGCCAGCAGCTTTGGGACAGGGGCTTCCTACGAGCAGTACTTC CASSFGTGASYEQYF TRBV7-3 TRBD1 TRBJ2-7 once
TGTGCCAGCTCACCCGTCCGGGTTCGGAACACAGATACGCAGTATTTT CASSPVRVRNTDTQYF TRBV18 - TRBJ2-3 -
TGTGCCAGCAGCCAAGATGGACTAGCGCTCCGATTCGGGGAGCTGTTTTTT CASSQDGLALRFGELFF TRBV14 TRBD2 TRBJ2-2 -
TGTGCCAGCAGCCATCTTGGACAGGGGGCAGGTGGCTACACCTTC CASSHLGQGAGGYTF TRBV3-1/TRBV3-2 TRBD1 TRBJ1-2 -
TGTGCCACCAGTGATCCGTGGACAGGGAGCACCGGGGAGCTGTTTTTT CATSDPWTGSTGELFF TRBV24-1 TRBD1 TRBJ2-2 -
TGCGCCAGCAGCTTGGATCCTAGCTCCTACGAGCAGTACTTC CASSLDPSSYEQYF TRBV5-1 - TRBJ2-7 -
TGTGCCAGCAGTTTATCTGCGAGCAGGAATGAAAAACTGTTTTTT CASSLSASRNEKLFF TRBV28 - TRBJ1-4 few
TGTGCCAGCAGCCCCCTACGGGGGATTGATACGCAGTATTTT CASSPLRGIDTQYF TRBV3-1/TRBV3-2 - TRBJ2-3 -
TGTGCCAGCAATCGGGACAGGGGCTACGAGCAGTACTTC CASNRDRGYEQYF TRBV6-5 TRBD1 TRBJ2-7 once
TGTGCCAGCAGTTCTTTAGCGGCAGGGGGAAGCAATCAGCCCCAGCATTTT CASSSLAAGGSNQPQHF TRBV28 TRBD1 TRBJ1-5 -
TGTGCCTGGAGTCTATCTGTGGATGAGCAGTTCTTC CAWSLSVDEQFF TRBV30 - TRBJ2-1 -
TGTGCCAGCAGGGGACTCGGTTACGGGGCCAACGTCCTGACTTTC CASRGLGYGANVLTF TRBV27 - TRBJ2-6 -
TGTGCCAGCAGACCGGAGAGGTCGGCCCAGCATTTT CASRPERSAQHF TRBV2 - TRBJ1-5 -
TGTGCCACCAGTGACGGCGGGAGGATGGGGACCCAGTACTTC CATSDGGRMGTQYF TRBV24-1 TRBD2 TRBJ2-5 once
TGTGCCAGCAGTTACCAGACAGCTCCGAGGACCTATGGCTACACCTTC CASSYQTAPRTYGYTF TRBV6-2/TRBV6-3 - TRBJ1-2 -
TGTGCCAGCAGCCAATTAGCGGGTGGAGGTGTTGGGACCCAGTACTTC CASSQLAGGGVGTQYF TRBV3-1/TRBV3-2 TRBD2 TRBJ2-5 -
TGCGCCAGCAGCTTGGGGGACAAAATAGCGGGAGAATCCTACAATGAGCAGTTCTTC CASSLGDKIAGESYNEQFF TRBV5-1 TRBD2 TRBJ2-1 -
TGTGCCAGCAGCTTGGTTGGTTTGCGGGATATAGCTTTCTTT CASSLVGLRDIAFF TRBV5-4 - TRBJ1-1 few
TGCGCCAGCAGCGTAAATACGCAGGCCGCCTACGAGCAGTACTTC CASSVNTQAAYEQYF TRBV5-1 - TRBJ2-7 -
TGTGCCAGCTCATACTGGGGACAGGGGAACACTGAAGCTTTCTTT CASSYWGQGNTEAFF TRBV18 TRBD1 TRBJ1-1 -
TGTGCCAGCAGTGCACCGATTGAAGCGAGGACAGGGGCGGATACGAGTGAAAAACTGTTTTTT CASSAPIEARTGADTSEKLFF TRBV2 TRBD1 TRBJ1-4 -
TGTGCCTGGAGGAGAGCAGGGAGGTTCGCAGATACGCAGTATTTT CAWRRAGRFADTQYF TRBV30 - TRBJ2-3 -
TGTGCCATCAGTGAACAGGGAGTTACAGATACGCAGTATTTT CAISEQGVTDTQYF TRBV10-3 - TRBJ2-3 -
TGTGCCAGCAGCTTGGCTAGCGGGAGCCCCTACGAGCAGTACTTC CASSLASGSPYEQYF TRBV11-3 TRBD2 TRBJ2-7 -
TGTGCCAGCAGAAAGCGTTCGGGCAGGGGGCACTACAATGAGCAGTTCTTC CASRKRSGRGHYNEQFF TRBV21-1 - TRBJ2-1 -
TGTGCCAGCAGCCGCACGACTAGCGGCCTCTTCAATGAGCAGTTCTTC CASSRTTSGLFNEQFF TRBV11-1 TRBD2 TRBJ2-1 -
TGTGCCAGCAGCTTGGAAACAGGGGACACTGAAGCTTTCTTT CASSLETGDTEAFF TRBV5-6 TRBD1 TRBJ1-1 -
TGTGCCACCTCAATAACTAACAGGGAGATTCAGCCCCAGCATTTT CATSITNREIQPQHF TRBV15 - TRBJ1-5 -
TGTGCCAGCAGTTATCTAGTAGAAGGTGAGCAGTTCTTC CASSYLVEGEQFF TRBV2 - TRBJ2-1 -
TGCGCCAGCGGAGGACCCCGGACTCAATTGTTCGAGCAGTACTTC CASGGPRTQLFEQYF TRBV10-1 - TRBJ2-7 -
TGTGCCAGCAGCTTAGACAGGGCTGAAGCTTTCTTT CASSLDRAEAFF TRBV11-2 - TRBJ1-1 -
TGTGCCACCAGCGGCAGGGGACCCACAGATACGCAGTATTTT CATSGRGPTDTQYF TRBV15 - TRBJ2-3 -